This entry features one T cell receptor (beta chain) sequence. The antigen remains unidentified. These data belong to a study of T cells in Graves' hyperthyroidism and ophthalmopathy. Study-level findings and limits: The model anticipated ophthalmopathy a median about 7.1 months pre-onset. Patients with ophthalmopathy were separated from those with stable hyperthyroidism by a 13 V-J model. In blood, most of the thyroid clonotypes expanded above 0.001 were also present.

Amplified TCR beta CDR3 regions derived from RNA transcripts. The study used the HTBI primer set for a first-round RT-PCR of the TCR CDR3. TCRdb itself ran the multiplex PCR reads through MiXCR, one entry per CDR3 protein. In the table there are approximately 360,000 distinct CDR3 sequences, 25% of which are singletons. Trimming removed 4 bases at V and 6 bases at J, with 15 bases between. Germline V gives CDR1 MNHEY, CDR2 SMNVEV (reference sequence). The CDR3 has 14 residues. PBMCs stemmed from 10 ml fresh peripheral blood. V and J are TRBV27 and TRBJ1-1, with unresolved D. This receptor was identified in a man aged 45-65 years with Graves' hyperthyroidism. The sequenced sample consisted of blood. The CDR3 DNA sequence: TGTGCCAGCAGTTCCTTACTGGGGAGCGCTGAAGCTTTCTTT. It is translated as CASSSLLGSAEAFF.